The sequence of this TCR beta chain was determined in a study of radiotherapy plus CTLA-4 blockade in lung cancer. Study details: Overall, around 18% of patients showed an objective response, while about 31% attained disease control.

The method was immunoSEQ multiplex PCR; TCRdb's version includes in-frame clones alone and lacks a portion of them. The table has about 57,000 clones, around 79% seen once. Study-level results: Blood-borne expansion of tumor-derived TCR clones followed radiotherapy plus ipilimumab.

Points on this clone: Its antigen remains unidentified.

V was shortened by 7 bases and J by 1 base, with 10 bases between the two germline ends. Germline values: CDR1 SNHLY, CDR2 FYNNEI. The length of the CDR3 is 13 residues. This clonotype originated in a human donor with non-small cell lung cancer who had a complete response to radiotherapy plus ipilimumab. The sample was peripheral blood, taken from a patient treated with radiotherapy plus ipilimumab. The rearrangement links TRBV2 to TRBJ2-5; tentative D call: TRBD1 (6 bases). The CDR3 DNA reads TGTGCCAGCAATCACAGGGCCCAAGAGACCCAGTACTTC. This encodes CASNHRAQETQYF.